This TCR beta chain is from a study of CD8+CD57+ T cells in acquired aplastic anemia. About the research overall: The sorted CD4+ and CD8+ cells yielded an average around 3.2 ug of DNA.

Comment on this clonotype: Antigen: not known.

The use of genomic DNA as template underpinned the TCR beta VDJ and CDR3 profiling. TCRdb itself ran the reads through MiXCR, one entry per CDR3 protein. The data contain 250,000 or so distinct CDR3 sequences, around half of them seen just once; the ten biggest clones take up about 8.3%. The germline V and J ends were trimmed by 1 base and 5 bases, with 12 bases remaining between them. The CDR3 is made up of 16 amino acids. Per the germline V gene, CDR1 is LNHNV and CDR2 is YYDKDF (reference sequence). Patients picked for sequencing had shown CD8+CD57+ cell expansion detected by flow cytometry. Every patient presented with severe acquired aplastic anemia. Overall study results and limits: About 30 shared CD8+ CDR3s appeared highly expressed within patients' immunodominant clones. Any difference that existed in CD8+ Simpson's diversity between patients and controls was not significant.

Sequencing was done on a sample of sorted CD4+, CD8+, or CD8+CD57+ T cells (not recorded which) from PBMCs. This clonotype was obtained from a human donor with aplastic anemia. The chain uses TRBV15 and TRBJ1-6; possible D gene TRBD1, 6 bases. The CDR3 coding sequence is TGTGCCACCAGCAGAGGCACAGGGCTGAATAATTCACCCCTCCACTTT. This codes for CATSRGTGLNNSPLHF.